This T cell receptor beta chain was captured by sequencing in a study of T cells expressing NK-cell markers. TCRdb derives one entry per CDR3 protein from the 5' RACE reads, leaving out DNA. The sample is made up of roughly 420,000 distinct CDR3 sequences, and the top ten hold 7.3% of it. The CDR3 length is 16 residues. Source material: blood T cells: a sorted CD56 or NKG2C T cell subset, CD4+ or CD8+ T cells, or bulk PBMC T cells (not recorded which). This clonotype originated in a woman between 18 and 70 years old in good health. This rearrangement joins TRBV12-1 to TRBJ2-6. TRBV12-1 is marked as a pseudogene. Here the CDR3 reads CASSGMNGLGANVLTF.